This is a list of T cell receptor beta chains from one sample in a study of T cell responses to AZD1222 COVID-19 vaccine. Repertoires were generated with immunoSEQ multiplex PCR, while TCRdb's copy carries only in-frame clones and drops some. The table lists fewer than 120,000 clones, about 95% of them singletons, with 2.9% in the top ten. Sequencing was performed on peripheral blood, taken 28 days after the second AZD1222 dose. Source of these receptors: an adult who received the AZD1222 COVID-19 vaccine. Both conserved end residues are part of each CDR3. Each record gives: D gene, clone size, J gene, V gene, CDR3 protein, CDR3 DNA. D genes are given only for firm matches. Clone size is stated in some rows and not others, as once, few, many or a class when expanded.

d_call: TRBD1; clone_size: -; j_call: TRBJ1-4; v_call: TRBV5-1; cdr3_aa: CASSPTRGTGDEKLFF; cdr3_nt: TGCGCCAGCAGCCCAACCCGGGGGACAGGGGATGAAAAACTGTTTTTT
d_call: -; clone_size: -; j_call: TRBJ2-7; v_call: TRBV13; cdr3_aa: CASSPGRTHSYEQYF; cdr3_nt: TGTGCCAGCAGCCCGGGGCGGACCCACTCCTACGAGCAGTACTTC
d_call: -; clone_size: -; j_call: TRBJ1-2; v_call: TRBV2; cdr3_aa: CASSHSLGSSVFYGYTF; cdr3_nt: TGTGCCAGCAGCCATTCCCTCGGCAGCTCAGTATTCTATGGCTACACCTTC
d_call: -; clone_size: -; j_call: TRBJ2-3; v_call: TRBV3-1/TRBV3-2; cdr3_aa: CASSQGSAHPTDTQYF; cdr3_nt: TGTGCCAGCAGCCAAGGATCGGCCCACCCCACAGATACGCAGTATTTT
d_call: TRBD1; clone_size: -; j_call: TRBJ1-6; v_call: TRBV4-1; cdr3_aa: CASSHGQGGMNNSPLHF; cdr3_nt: TGCGCCAGCAGCCACGGACAGGGTGGTATGAATAATTCACCCCTCCACTTT
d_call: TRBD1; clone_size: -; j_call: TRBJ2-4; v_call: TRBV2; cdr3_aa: CASSGQGLAKNIQYF; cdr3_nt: TGTGCCAGCAGTGGACAGGGCCTAGCCAAAAACATTCAGTACTTC
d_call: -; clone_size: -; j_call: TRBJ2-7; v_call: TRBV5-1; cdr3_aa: CASSQIVDSYEQYF; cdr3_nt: TGCGCCAGCAGCCAAATAGTGGACAGCTACGAGCAGTACTTC
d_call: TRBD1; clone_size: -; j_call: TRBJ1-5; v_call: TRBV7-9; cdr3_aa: CASSLGASGGPDQPQHF; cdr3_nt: TGTGCCAGCAGCTTAGGGGCGTCAGGGGGCCCGGATCAGCCCCAGCATTTT
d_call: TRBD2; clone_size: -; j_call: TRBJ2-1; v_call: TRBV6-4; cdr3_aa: CATRGGGNEQFF; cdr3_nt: TGTGCCACCCGCGGGGGAGGCAATGAGCAGTTCTTC
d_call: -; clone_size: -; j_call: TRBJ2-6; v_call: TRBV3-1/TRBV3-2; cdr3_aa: CASSQGYGRVQSGANVLTF; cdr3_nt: TGTGCCAGCAGCCAAGGGTATGGCAGGGTACAGTCTGGGGCCAACGTCCTGACTTTC
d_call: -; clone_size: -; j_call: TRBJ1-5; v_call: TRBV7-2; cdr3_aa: CASSSQGLGNQPQHF; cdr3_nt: TGTGCCAGCAGCTCCCAGGGTTTGGGCAATCAGCCCCAGCATTTT
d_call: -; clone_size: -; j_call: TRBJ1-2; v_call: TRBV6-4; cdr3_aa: CASSSHGNYGYTF; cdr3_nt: TGTGCCAGCAGTTCCCACGGAAACTATGGCTACACCTTC
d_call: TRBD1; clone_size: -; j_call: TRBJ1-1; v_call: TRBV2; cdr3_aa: CASSADRAEAFF; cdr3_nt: TGTGCCAGCAGCGCGGACAGGGCCGAAGCTTTCTTT
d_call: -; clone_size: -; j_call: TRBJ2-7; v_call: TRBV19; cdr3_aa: CASSSAGRQYF; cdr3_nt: TGTGCCAGTAGTTCCGCCGGGAGGCAGTACTTC
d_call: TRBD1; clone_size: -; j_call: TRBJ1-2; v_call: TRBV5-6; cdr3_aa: CASSLGQGDGYTF; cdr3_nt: TGTGCCAGCAGCTTAGGACAGGGCGATGGCTACACCTTC
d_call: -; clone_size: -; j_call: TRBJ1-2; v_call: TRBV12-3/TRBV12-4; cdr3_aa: CASSLGGDYGYTF; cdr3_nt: TGTGCCAGCAGTCTAGGGGGGGACTATGGCTACACCTTC
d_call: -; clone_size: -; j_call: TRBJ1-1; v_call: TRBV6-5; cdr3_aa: CAGKRDAGYTEAFF; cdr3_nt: TGTGCCGGAAAAAGGGACGCGGGGTACACTGAAGCTTTCTTT
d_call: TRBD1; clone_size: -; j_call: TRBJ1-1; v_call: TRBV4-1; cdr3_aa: CASSPMGQEGTEAFF; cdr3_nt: TGCGCCAGCAGCCCCATGGGACAGGAGGGCACTGAAGCTTTCTTT
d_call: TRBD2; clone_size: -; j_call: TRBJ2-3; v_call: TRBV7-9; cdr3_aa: CASTLGAGGPADTQYF; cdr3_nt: TGTGCCAGCACCCTAGGAGCGGGAGGGCCAGCAGATACGCAGTATTTT
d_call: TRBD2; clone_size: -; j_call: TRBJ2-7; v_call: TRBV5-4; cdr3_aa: CASRDAGTSIYEQYF; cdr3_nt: TGTGCCAGCAGGGATGCCGGGACTAGTATCTACGAGCAGTACTTC
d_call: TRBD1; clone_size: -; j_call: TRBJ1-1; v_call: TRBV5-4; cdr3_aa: CASSLQGVDAGAFF; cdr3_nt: TGTGCCAGCAGCTTACAGGGGGTAGATGCTGGAGCTTTCTTT
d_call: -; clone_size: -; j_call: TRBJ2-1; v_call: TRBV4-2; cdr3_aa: CASSQDPTVRYNEQFF; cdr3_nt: TGTGCCAGCAGCCAAGACCCGACAGTGAGGTACAATGAGCAGTTCTTC
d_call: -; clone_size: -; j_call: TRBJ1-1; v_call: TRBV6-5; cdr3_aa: CASSYGRMNTEAFF; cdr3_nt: TGTGCCAGCAGTTACGGTAGGATGAACACTGAAGCTTTCTTT
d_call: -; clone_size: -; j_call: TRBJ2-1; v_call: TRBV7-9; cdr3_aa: CASSHNDGSYNEQFF; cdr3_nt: TGTGCCAGCAGCCATAACGACGGCTCCTACAATGAGCAGTTCTTC
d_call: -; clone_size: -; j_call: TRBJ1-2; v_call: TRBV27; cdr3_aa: CASSLSILAALDGYTF; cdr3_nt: TGTGCCAGCAGTTTATCCATCCTAGCGGCCTTAGATGGCTACACCTTC
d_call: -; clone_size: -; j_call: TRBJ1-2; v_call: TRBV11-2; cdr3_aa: CASSLYFQDGYTF; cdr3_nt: TGTGCCAGCAGCTTATACTTTCAGGATGGCTACACCTTC
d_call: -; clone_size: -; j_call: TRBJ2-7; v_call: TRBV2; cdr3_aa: CASSEALGWQTDEQYF; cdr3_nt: TGTGCCAGCAGTGAAGCGCTTGGTTGGCAGACTGACGAGCAGTACTTC
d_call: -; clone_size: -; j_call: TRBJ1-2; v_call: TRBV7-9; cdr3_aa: CASSLGSIVKGYGYTF; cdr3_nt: TGTGCCAGCAGCTTAGGATCAATCGTTAAGGGCTATGGCTACACCTTC
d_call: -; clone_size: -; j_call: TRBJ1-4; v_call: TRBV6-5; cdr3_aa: CASSYSSYTGEKLFF; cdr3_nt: TGTGCCAGCAGTTACTCGTCTTATACGGGTGAAAAACTGTTTTTT
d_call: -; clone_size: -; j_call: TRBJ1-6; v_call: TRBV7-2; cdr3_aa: CASRYINSPLHF; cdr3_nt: TGTGCCAGCCGCTACATTAATTCACCCCTCCACTTT
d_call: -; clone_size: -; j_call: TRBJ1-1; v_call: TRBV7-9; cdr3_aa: CASSALQGLNTEAFF; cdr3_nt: TGTGCCAGCAGCGCCTTACAGGGCCTGAACACTGAAGCTTTCTTT
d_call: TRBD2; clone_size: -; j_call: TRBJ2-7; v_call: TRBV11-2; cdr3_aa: CASSLGLAGVTYF; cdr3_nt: TGTGCCAGCAGCCTGGGACTAGCGGGAGTTACTTACTTC
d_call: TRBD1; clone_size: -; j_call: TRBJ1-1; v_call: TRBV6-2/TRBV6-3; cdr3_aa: CASSYPGQADTEAFF; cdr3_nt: TGTGCCAGCAGTTACCCCGGACAGGCCGACACTGAAGCTTTCTTT
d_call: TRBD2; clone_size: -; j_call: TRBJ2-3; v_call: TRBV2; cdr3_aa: CASSPYSAGTSGIFTDTQYF; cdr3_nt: TGTGCCAGCAGCCCTTATTCTGCCGGGACTAGCGGGATCTTCACAGATACGCAGTATTTT
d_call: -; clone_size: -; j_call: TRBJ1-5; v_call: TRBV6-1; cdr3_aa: CASSEGRMRQPQHF; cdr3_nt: TGTGCCAGCAGTGAGGGCAGGATGCGTCAGCCCCAGCATTTT
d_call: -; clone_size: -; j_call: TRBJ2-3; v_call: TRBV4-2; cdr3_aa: CASSQGWLPQYF; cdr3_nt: TGTGCCAGCAGCCAAGGGTGGCTTCCGCAGTATTTT
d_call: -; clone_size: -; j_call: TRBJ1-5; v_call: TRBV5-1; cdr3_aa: CASSSGIDSNQPQHF; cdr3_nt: TGCGCCAGCAGCTCCGGTATAGATAGCAATCAGCCCCAGCATTTT
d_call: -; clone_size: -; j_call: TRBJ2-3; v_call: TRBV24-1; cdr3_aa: CATSGGDTQYF; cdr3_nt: TGTGCCACCAGCGGAGGAGATACGCAGTATTTT
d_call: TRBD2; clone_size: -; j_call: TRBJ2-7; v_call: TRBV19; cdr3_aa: CASSPESLAGGNSYEQYF; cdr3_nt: TGTGCCAGTAGTCCCGAATCACTAGCGGGAGGTAACTCCTACGAGCAGTACTTC
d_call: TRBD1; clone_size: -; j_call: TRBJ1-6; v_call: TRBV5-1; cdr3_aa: CASSLEAGGQAYSPLHF; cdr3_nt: TGCGCCAGCAGCTTGGAAGCGGGAGGACAGGCTTATTCACCCCTCCACTTT
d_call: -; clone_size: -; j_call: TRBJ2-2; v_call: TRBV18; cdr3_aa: CASSPTGELFF; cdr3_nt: TGTGCCAGCTCACCGACCGGGGAGCTGTTTTTT
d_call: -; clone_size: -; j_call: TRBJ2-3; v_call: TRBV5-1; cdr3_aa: CASGGRSSTDTQYF; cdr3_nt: TGCGCCAGCGGTGGGCGGTCTAGCACAGATACGCAGTATTTT
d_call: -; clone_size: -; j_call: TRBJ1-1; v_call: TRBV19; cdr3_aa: CASSRGRVNTEAFF; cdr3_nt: TGTGCCAGTAGTCGGGGGAGGGTGAACACTGAAGCTTTCTTT
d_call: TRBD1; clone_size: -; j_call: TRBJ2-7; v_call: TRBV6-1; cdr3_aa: CASSEGGQPPYEQYF; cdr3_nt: TGTGCCAGCAGTGAAGGGGGACAGCCCCCCTACGAGCAGTACTTC
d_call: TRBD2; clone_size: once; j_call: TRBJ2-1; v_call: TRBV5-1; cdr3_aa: CASTVFSGGASYNEQFF; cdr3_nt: TGCGCCAGCACCGTTTTTAGCGGGGGGGCCTCCTACAATGAGCAGTTCTTC
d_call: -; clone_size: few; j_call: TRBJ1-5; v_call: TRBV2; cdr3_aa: CASALSTPQHF; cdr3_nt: TGTGCCAGCGCCCTAAGTACGCCCCAGCATTTT
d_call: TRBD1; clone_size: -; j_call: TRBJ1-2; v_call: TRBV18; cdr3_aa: CASSQGQGTNYGYTF; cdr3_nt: TGTGCCAGCTCACAGGGACAGGGGACTAACTATGGCTACACCTTC
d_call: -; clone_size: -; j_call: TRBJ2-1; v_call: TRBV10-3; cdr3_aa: CAISGQETYNEQFF; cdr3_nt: TGTGCCATCAGTGGACAGGAGACCTACAATGAGCAGTTCTTC
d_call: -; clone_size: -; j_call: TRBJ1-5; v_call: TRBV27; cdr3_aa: CASSPSGPNQPQHF; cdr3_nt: TGTGCCAGCAGCCCCAGCGGTCCCAATCAGCCCCAGCATTTT
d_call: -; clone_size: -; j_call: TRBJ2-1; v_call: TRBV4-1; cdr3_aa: CASSQVLVSNEQFF; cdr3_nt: TGCGCCAGCAGCCAAGTGTTAGTAAGCAATGAGCAGTTCTTC
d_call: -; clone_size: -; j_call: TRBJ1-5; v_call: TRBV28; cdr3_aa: CASSLELGQPVGNQPQHF; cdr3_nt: TGTGCCAGCAGTTTAGAACTTGGACAGCCCGTTGGCAATCAGCCCCAGCATTTT
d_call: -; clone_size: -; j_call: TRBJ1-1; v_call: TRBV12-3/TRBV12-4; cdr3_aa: CASSQTLNEAFF; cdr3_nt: TGTGCCAGCAGTCAGACCTTAAATGAAGCTTTCTTT
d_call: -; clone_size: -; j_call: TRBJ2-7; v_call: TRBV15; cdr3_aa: CATSRERGLGSFYEQYF; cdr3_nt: TGTGCCACCAGCAGAGAAAGGGGTCTAGGCAGCTTCTACGAGCAGTACTTC
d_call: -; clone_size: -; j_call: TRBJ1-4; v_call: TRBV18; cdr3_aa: CASSPDLSSGKLFF; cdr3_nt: TGTGCCAGCTCACCAGATCTAAGTTCCGGAAAACTGTTTTTT